The entry below describes one T cell receptor (beta chain). Its antigen is currently unknown. This record comes from a study of shared clonotypes between healthy human individuals. Looking at the study overall: Per donor, CD8 memory used one plate, CD8 naive used two, CD4 memory used three and CD4 naive used three. Study observations and caveats: When naive CD4 clonotypes were compared across four donors, around 5% were shared.

The length of the CDR3 is 14 residues. Trimming stripped 5 bases from V and 2 bases from J, with 13 bases between. Germline lookup yields CDR1 SGHRS and CDR2 YFSETQ. Healthy and HIV-negative, the adult donors had no recent acute infections or vaccinations. CD4+ cells underwent separation, giving CD45RA+ naive and CD45RA-negative memory subsets. TCRdb keeps only in-frame clones here, not all; method: immunoSEQ multiplex PCR. The sample comprises 2 million to 2.5 million clones, approximately 94% of which are singletons, and approximately 0.13% rests with the top ten. The TCR was taken from a young man in good health. Sequencing was performed on naive CD4+ T cells sorted from blood. Documented subset: CD45RA+ positively selected. The genes are TRBV5-1 and TRBJ2-5; D remains unclear. CDR3 protein: CASRHQVGQETQYF. In DNA, the CDR3 is TGCGCCAGCAGACACCAAGTAGGGCAAGAGACCCAGTACTTC.